One TCR beta chain is described in this entry. TCRdb re-derived calls from the 5' RACE reads in MiXCR, one entry per CDR3 protein. The table shows some 340,000 distinct CDR3 sequences, with roughly 4% occurring only once. The data were taken from a study of T cells after yellow fever vaccination. Germline CDR1 reads SQVTM; CDR2 reads ANQGSEA. This CDR3 has 16 residues. With V trimmed by 0 bases and J by 2 bases, 6 bases remained unmatched. This material consisted of PBMCs, taken 5 days after the yellow fever booster vaccination. V gene TRBV29-1 combines with J gene TRBJ2-3; 9 nucleotides agree with TRBD2. This TCR came from a man aged 18-30 years who received the YFV17D yellow fever vaccine. The CDR3 nucleotides read TGCAGCGTTGAAGAGCCGGTAGCGGGAGTCACAGATACGCAGTATTTT. Protein: CSVEEPVAGVTDTQYF.